The 28 T cell receptor beta chains below were found in one sample sequenced in a study of cytomegalovirus exposure and HLA in healthy donors. Use of 60 Vbeta and 13 Jbeta primers characterized the PCR. Profiling relied on immunoSEQ multiplex PCR, and the TCRdb table lists in-frame clones only, not all of them. The table has roughly 190,000 clones, roughly 86% seen once; the top ten hold 3.4%. Sequenced material: PBMCs. All receptors come from a man aged 40-55 years in good health and CMV-seropositive.

This sequence joins TRBV28 and TRBJ2-1, with TRBD2 matching over 9 bases. Germline V CDR1 and CDR2: MDHEN, SYDVKM. Unmatched junction bases numbered 10, after V lost 4 bases and J lost 3 bases. This CDR3 comprises 17 residues. CDR3 region: CASSSIVGGRGYNEQFF. The CDR3 nucleotides are TGTGCCAGCAGTTCAATTGTAGGCGGGAGGGGCTACAATGAGCAGTTCTTC.

The V call is TRBV12-2, the J call TRBJ2-5; the table's D gene call, TRBD2, was not cross checked with the DNA. TRBV12-2 is a documented pseudogene. The CDR3 sequence is 14 residues long. The CDR3 DNA reads as TGTGCAAGTCGCCCCCCCGCTAGCGAAGAGACCCAGTACTTC. This translates into CASRPPASEETQYF.

V gene TRBV7-8 combines with J gene TRBJ1-1; the D gene is possibly TRBD1 (5 bases). CDR1 SGHVS and CDR2 FQNEAQ come from the germline V gene. V was clipped by 2 bases and J by 0 bases, with 13 bases between them. This CDR3 is built from 16 residues. CDR3 nucleotide sequence: TGTGCCAGCAGCTTACGGGACTCAAATTTGAACACTGAAGCTTTCTTT. It codes for CASSLRDSNLNTEAFF.

This clone showed up just once. V gene TRBV27 combines with J gene TRBJ1-4; a weak D match, TRBD1 (6 bases). The CDR3 consists of 17 residues. Germline lookup yields CDR1 MNHEY and CDR2 SMNVEV (reference sequence). Trimming took 5 bases from V and 1 from J, leaving 17 bases between them. Here the CDR3 DNA reads TGTGCCAGCAGTCCTTCACAGGGAAGAGAAACTAATGAAAAACTGTTTTTT. Amino acid sequence: CASSPSQGRETNEKLFF. The full variable domain, with the rest looked up from reference TRBV27 and TRBJ1-4, is EAQVTQNPRYLITVTGKKLTVTCSQNMNHEYMSWYRQDPGLGLRQIYYSMNVEVTDKGDVPEGYKVSRKEKRNFPLILESPSPNQTSLYFCASSPSQGRETNEKLFFGSGTQLSVL.

This chain joins TRBV7-6 and TRBJ2-1; unclear D gene. CDR1 and CDR2 (germline): SGHVS, FNYEAQ. V lost 5 bases to trimming and J lost 2 bases, with 19 bases between them. The CDR3 covers 17 residues. CDR3 residues: CASSQSAAIATYNEQFF. CDR3 DNA: TGTGCCAGCAGCCAGTCCGCCGCGATAGCAACCTACAATGAGCAGTTCTTC.

This rearrangement joins TRBV7-9 to TRBJ2-1, with D possibly being TRBD2 (7 bases). CDR3 size: 13 residues. The V gene's germline CDR1 is SEHNR and CDR2 FQNEAQ (reference sequence). Trimming cost V 5 bases and J 8 bases, with 13 bases left between them. The CDR3 spells CASSPRGRDEQFF. In DNA, the CDR3 is TGTGCCAGCAGCCCGCGGGGGCGGGATGAGCAGTTCTTC.

The V gene is TRBV5-1, the J gene TRBJ1-6; D is unclear. The CDR3 length is 15 residues. V gave up 0 bases and J gave up 6 bases, with 10 bases separating them. Germline lookup yields CDR1 SGHRS and CDR2 YFSETQ. CDR3 coding DNA: TGCGCCAGCAGCTTGGCCGGGGAAGGTAATTCACCCCTCCACTTT. Protein product: CASSLAGEGNSPLHF.

With regard to this clone: The junction does not match germline at one end; this may be a read error. The J gene is TRBJ1-5, the V gene TRBV6-5, with D unclear. There are 14 residues in the CDR3. Germline CDR1 MNHEY, CDR2 SVGAGI. The CDR3 loop reads CAISDHGVGQPQHF. The DNA of the CDR3 is TGTGCCATCAGTGACCACGGGGTGGGTCAGCCCCAGCATTTT.

The chain links TRBV6-5 to TRBJ2-1; 11 bases are shared with TRBD2. The germline CDR1 and CDR2 sequences are MNHEY and SVGAGI. The CDR3 runs 15 residues. V dropped 6 bases and J dropped 5; count of bases not matched to a gene: 6. The CDR3 DNA is TGTGCCAGCAGCTTACTAGCGGGAGAGAACAATGAGCAGTTCTTC. This sequence encodes CASSLLAGENNEQFF.

The chain employs TRBV10-2 and TRBJ2-3; TRBD2 might be the D (5 bases). Germline V gene lookup returns CDR1 WSHSY and CDR2 SAAADI. CDR3 length: 15 residues. V gave up 5 bases and J gave up 1 base, with 13 bases separating them. The CDR3, as DNA: TGCGCCAGCAGTCGTGGGAGATCTGGCACAGATACGCAGTATTTT. Protein sequence: CASSRGRSGTDTQYF.

The chain is built from TRBV2 and TRBJ2-5; TRBD2 agrees at 13 bases. CDR1 and CDR2 (germline): SNHLY, FYNNEI. After removal of 6 bases from V and 1 base from J, the junction contained 8 bases not matched to a gene. This CDR3 spans 17 amino acids. The CDR3, as DNA: TGTGCCAGCAGGGTGACTAGCGGGGGGCGGAGCCAAGAGACCCAGTACTTC. This gives the protein CASRVTSGGRSQETQYF.

The V and J genes are TRBV27 and TRBJ2-3, with TRBD2 matching over 8 bases. Trimming removed 6 bases from V and 0 bases from J; junction bases left unmatched: 8. The CDR3 length is 16 residues. Germline loops: CDR1 MNHEY, CDR2 SMNVEV (reference sequence). CDR3 region: CASSLSLAGSTDTQYF. The CDR3 nucleotides read TGTGCCAGCAGCTTAAGCCTAGCGGGCAGCACAGATACGCAGTATTTT.

The chain couples TRBV29-1 to TRBJ2-5; 7 bases fit TRBD2. The CDR3 is 12 amino acids. Germline V gene data show CDR1 as SQVTM and CDR2 as ANQGSEA. V gave up 7 bases and J gave up 5 bases; unmatched junction bases: 7. The CDR3 protein is CSESAGDETQYF. CDR3 DNA sequence: TGCAGCGAGTCGGCGGGGGACGAGACCCAGTACTTC.

The chain recombines TRBV6-5 with TRBJ1-4, with TRBD1 as a possible D gene (6 bases). CDR1 is MNHEY and CDR2 is SVGAGI in the germline V gene. Trimming removed 5 bases from V and 0 bases from J, with 10 bases in between. The CDR3 is 15 amino acids. The CDR3, as DNA: TGTGCCAGCAGTAGGGACACCGCAACTAATGAAAAACTGTTTTTT. It translates to CASSRDTATNEKLFF.

This clone occurred a few times. In nucleotides, the CDR3 is TGTGCCAGCAGTTTCCGAGTACCGGGACTAGCGGTCCTAGAAGGCACAGATACGCAGTATTTT. Its protein product is CASSFRVPGLAVLEGTDTQYF. The chain is built from TRBV27 and TRBJ2-3, with TRBD2 identical over 11 bases. J gave up 1 base and V 3 bases, and 18 bases lay outside the gene matches. This CDR3 region has 21 residues. Germline V gene data show CDR1 as MNHEY and CDR2 as SMNVEV (reference sequence).

This rearrangement joins TRBV6-5 to TRBJ2-5; 7 positions match TRBD1. The CDR3 runs 14 residues. The ends lost 6 bases at V and 5 bases at J; junction bases unmatched: 9. CDR1 and CDR2 from the germline V gene are MNHEY and SVGAGI. This chain's CDR3 is CASRDLTGMETQYF. The CDR3 nucleotides are TGTGCCAGCAGGGATCTGACAGGGATGGAGACCCAGTACTTC.

This chain links TRBV10-3 with TRBJ1-1; D possibly corresponds to TRBD1 (5 bases). The germline V gene has CDR1 ENHRY and CDR2 SYGVKD. V lost 11 bases to trimming and J lost 4 bases, with 14 bases between them. CDR3 length equals 12 residues. The CDR3 is CAARAGGTEAFF. In DNA, the CDR3 is TGTGCCGCACGGGCCGGGGGCACTGAAGCTTTCTTT.

This clone was seen a few times. This chain uses TRBV5-4 with TRBJ1-6, with D uncertain. Trimming took 4 bases from V and 9 from J, leaving 11 bases between them. The germline CDR1 and CDR2 sequences are SGHNT and YYREEE (reference sequence). This CDR3 has 13 residues. DNA for the CDR3: TGTGCCAGCAGCACTGTCCCCTTTTCACCCCTCCACTTT. Residues: CASSTVPFSPLHF.

The chain couples TRBV7-2 to TRBJ1-5; TRBD1 aligns across 11 bases. CDR3 length equals 15 residues. Looked up from germline, CDR1 is SGHTA and CDR2 is FQGNSA. Trimming took 5 bases from V and 6 from J; bases not matched to a gene: 6. The DNA for the CDR3 is TGTGCCAGCAGCCTCGGACAGGGGGCGAGTCAGCCCCAGCATTTT. Protein product: CASSLGQGASQPQHF.

V and J are TRBV11-2 and TRBJ2-1; D is perhaps TRBD1 (6 bases). The CDR3 totals 15 residues. The V end was cut by 1 base, the J end by 0 bases, with 7 bases between. Germline CDR1 SGHAT, CDR2 FQNNGV. CDR3 nucleotide sequence: TGTGCCAGCAGCTTAGGACAGGTCTCCTACAATGAGCAGTTCTTC. This translates into CASSLGQVSYNEQFF.

The chain employs TRBV5-1 and TRBJ1-2; TRBD1 matches at 10 bases. J was trimmed by 4 bases and V by 4 bases; bases with no gene match: 4. The CDR3 loop spans 14 amino acids. Germline V gene sequence: CDR1 SGHRS, CDR2 YFSETQ. CDR3 sequence reads: CASSPGQGPYGYTF. CDR3 nucleotide sequence: TGCGCCAGCAGCCCGGGACAGGGGCCCTATGGCTACACCTTC.

This clone has only a few counts. The chain carries TRBV5-4 and TRBJ1-1; 7 bases are a match to TRBD1. Losses at the gene ends were 4 bases for V and 1 base for J; bases not matched to a gene: 7. The CDR3 contains 15 residues. Germline V lookup: CDR1 SGHNT, CDR2 YYREEE (reference sequence). The DNA for the CDR3 is TGTGCCAGCAGCGCAACAGGGGCCCAGAACACTGAAGCTTTCTTT. Protein product: CASSATGAQNTEAFF.

The chain combines TRBV7-2 with TRBJ2-5, with a possible D match to TRBD2 (5 bases). Germline CDR1 is SGHTA and CDR2 is FQGNSA. This CDR3 region has 13 residues. The V gene lost 8 bases and the J gene lost 1 base, with 11 bases spanning the gap. The CDR3 bases are TGTGCCAGCCTACGGCTAGCCCAAGAGACCCAGTACTTC. Residues: CASLRLAQETQYF.

The rearrangement links TRBV19 to TRBJ2-2; 8 bases are shared with TRBD2. The V gene end was trimmed by 6 bases and the J gene end by 4 bases; junction bases not matched to a gene: 4. The CDR3 extends over 14 amino acids. Germline CDR1 is LNHDA and CDR2 is SQIVND (reference sequence). The CDR3 loop reads CASRTSAFTGELFF. The CDR3 DNA reads TGTGCCAGTAGGACTAGCGCGTTCACCGGGGAGCTGTTTTTT.

V is TRBV10-3 and J is TRBJ2-7, with 14 bases matching TRBD2. With 7 bases clipped from V and 0 bases from J, the junction kept 2 bases outside the gene matches. The CDR3 sequence is 15 residues long. Looked up from germline, CDR1 is ENHRY and CDR2 is SYGVKD. The CDR3 region is CAIKGTSGGSYEQYF. CDR3 nucleotides: TGTGCCATCAAAGGGACTAGCGGGGGCTCCTACGAGCAGTACTTC.

The chain is built from TRBV19 and TRBJ2-3; 7 bases align to TRBD1. Unmatched junction bases numbered 4, after V lost 6 bases and J lost 4 bases. CDR3 size: 13 residues. CDR1 is LNHDA and CDR2 is SQIVND in the germline V gene (reference sequence). The CDR3 protein is CASRKQGSDTQYF. CDR3 nucleotide sequence: TGTGCCAGTAGGAAACAGGGGTCAGATACGCAGTATTTT. The full variable domain, in which reference TRBV19 and TRBJ2-3 provide the parts outside the CDR3, is DGGITQSPKYLFRKEGQNVTLSCEQNLNHDAMYWYRQDPGQGLRLIYYSQIVNDFQKGDIAEGYSVSREKKESFPLTVTSAQKNPTAFYLCASRKQGSDTQYFGPGTRLTVL.

In nucleotides, the CDR3 is TGTGCCAGCAGCTTTCTCCGTGGCTACACCTTC. Protein product: CASSFLRGYTF. V gene TRBV7-9 combines with J gene TRBJ1-2; D not certain. The CDR3 is made up of 11 amino acids. With 3 bases removed from V and 7 bases from J, the gap between germline ends came to 6 bases. CDR1 and CDR2 (germline): SEHNR, FQNEAQ (reference sequence).

The chain couples TRBV7-2 to TRBJ2-5; possible D gene TRBD1, 5 bases. The V gene lost 4 bases and the J gene lost 5 bases, with 20 bases spanning the gap. The CDR3 is 16 residues long. CDR1 is SGHTA, CDR2 FQGNSA, per germline. The CDR3 bases are TGTGCCAGCAGCTCCTCGCCCTCTGGGGCAAGGGAGACCCAGTACTTC. It codes for CASSSSPSGARETQYF.